This T cell receptor beta chain was profiled in a study of T cells in pancreatic ductal adenocarcinoma. Sequencing was performed with immunoSEQ multiplex PCR; in TCRdb, only in-frame clones are kept and a portion is missing. Of roughly 100,000 clones in the sample, 90% to 95% are singletons; the top ten hold about 3.4%. Surgery without prior neoadjuvant therapy was the treatment of the selected pancreatic ductal adenocarcinoma patients. Turning to this clone: What it binds is not known.

Findings of the study overall: Tumors hold more CD45RO+ effector T cells, which may bias toward lower diversity.

The CDR3 has 15 residues. CDR1 is SNHLY and CDR2 is FYNNEI in the germline V gene. V lost 2 bases and J 0 bases, leaving 11 bases between the germline ends. The rearrangement uses TRBV2 and TRBJ2-7; a possible D gene is TRBD2 (6 bases). The clonotype comes from a human donor with pancreatic ductal adenocarcinoma. Sequenced input: PBMCs. DNA for the CDR3: TGTGCCAGCAGTGAACAGCGGGTGAGCTCCTACGAGCAGTACTTC. Protein: CASSEQRVSSYEQYF.